Reported below is one T cell receptor (beta chain). The antigen is not known. This record belongs to a study of CD8+CD57+ T cells in acquired aplastic anemia. In the study overall: Quantities of DNA derived from sorted CD4+ and CD8+ cells averaged 3.2 ug.

The CDR3 sequence is 10 residues long. V lost 7 bases and J 2 bases, leaving 2 bases between the germline ends. Germline V CDR1 and CDR2: SNHLY, FYNNEI. Individuals selected for sequencing had exhibited CD8+CD57+ cell expansion on flow cytometry. Whole-study findings and limits: Patients and controls shared fewer than 30 CD8+ CDR3 sequences. Patients were compared with controls for CD8+ Simpson's diversity, and no significant difference emerged.

TCR beta VDJ and CDR3 profiles were obtained from a genomic DNA template. MiXCR, applied by TCRdb to the reads, yields one record per CDR3 protein. The sample consists of fewer than 200,000 distinct CDR3 sequences, around 50% of them appearing once. The origin of this receptor is a human donor with aplastic anemia. The chain employs TRBV2 and TRBJ2-5, with D uncertain. Specimen: sorted CD4+, CD8+, or CD8+CD57+ T cells (not recorded which) from PBMCs. CDR3 region: CASKQETQYF. The CDR3 DNA is TGTGCCAGCAAACAAGAGACCCAGTACTTC.